The sequence of this T cell receptor (beta chain) was determined in a study of blood T cell repertoires in COVID-19 (dated by TCRdb to the early 2020s). As for the study more broadly: Collaborator samples came from the United States, Italy and Spain and covered acute and convalescent phases of COVID-19. The repertoires were released in a freely available public database intended as a resource for research on the immune response to SARS-CoV-2. Where available, HLA class I and class II types were taken from metadata supplied by the sample provider and were not determined by assay-based typing. The prospective study material was composed of cDNA or gDNA derived from T cells, B-cell-depleted T cells, or PBMCs. Samples were obtained from the ongoing ImmuneRACE study (first 160 participants) and from 1,000 to 1,500 subjects provided by 6 global collaborators. The dataset comprised deeply sampled blood TCRbeta repertoires from subjects exposed to, actively infected with, or recovered from COVID-19. A de-identified subject ID, COVID-19 status, age in years and sex were almost always included in the sample metadata.

Collaborating institutions collected whole blood in K2EDTA tubes following their own protocols. For TCRbeta analysis, collaborators shipped samples as frozen whole blood, isolated PBMCs, or DNA extracted from either of those sample types. The paper's findings and limits, for the study overall: Clinical and demographic metadata were provided uncurated, with the amount varying by source and participant.

Measured from the cysteine to the phenylalanine, the CDR3 is 16 residues long. Of the read, only the CDR3 DNA is kept; its 48 bases are in frame from base 1. V is pruned by 2 bases and J by 5 bases, leaving 9 bases of the junction without a gene match. CDR1 is given as SGHDN and CDR2 as FVKESK, both from the germline V gene. TCRbeta CDR3 regions were amplified from genomic DNA by means of the immunoSEQ Assay, a bias-controlled multiplex PCR. The paper's processing steps were these. The number of nucleated cells in each sample was estimated by amplification of reference gene primers within the assay. Sequence reads were collapsed and filtered to measure the absolute abundance of every unique TCRbeta CDR3 rearrangement. Productive Simpson clonality was computed per sample as the square root of Simpson's diversity index over productive rearrangements. This immuneACCESS table, as held by TCRdb, lists in-frame sequences with V and J called but not all clones. Of the missing ones, under half trace to an unresolved V gene in checked studies; the others have no known cause. V and J calls and clone size follow that table, whereas D and trimming were derived from the DNA. Here the sample has about 130,000 clones; more than 80% occur a single time. The ten largest clonotypes hold 4.3% of the sample.

The count of this clone is one. This clone's antigen is unknown. No clone much larger than this one lies a single base away; base qualities are absent. The clonotype originates from a human donor in a cohort sampled during active COVID-19. Sequenced input: peripheral blood. The receptor chain draws on TRBV14 and TRBJ2-3; TRBD2 agrees with 8 junctional bases. For the CDR3, the sequence is CASSQSAAGVIDTQYF. The DNA sequence reads TGTGCCAGCAGCCAATCGGCAGCGGGAGTCATAGATACGCAGTATTTT.